The sequence of this T cell receptor beta chain was determined in a study of blood T cell repertoires in COVID-19. Assay: immunoSEQ multiplex PCR; the TCRdb copy retains only in-frame clones and omits some. The sample has roughly 200,000 clones; roughly 89% are singletons. CDR1 and CDR2 from the germline V gene are KGHSH and LQKENI. J gave up 6 bases and V 2 bases, and 4 bases lay outside the gene matches. This CDR3 has 14 amino acids. This TCR derives from a man aged 45-65 years with acute or convalescent COVID-19. Sample: peripheral blood. The chain uses TRBV18 and TRBJ2-3, with TRBD1 identical over 8 bases. The CDR3 region is CASSPETGVDTQYF. CDR3 coding DNA: TGTGCCAGCTCACCAGAGACAGGGGTCGATACGCAGTATTTT.